The rows below give T cell receptor beta chains drawn from one sample of a study of OX40 agonist ivuxolimab in advanced cancers. Sequencing used immunoSEQ multiplex PCR; TCRdb keeps in-frame clones, though not all of them. Among tens of thousands of clones listed, about 89% were seen once. This sample comprised CD4+ or CD8+ T cells sorted from blood, obtained in a trial of the OX40 agonist ivuxolimab. The source of these receptors is an adult with an advanced solid tumor such as melanoma, head and neck, liver or kidney cancer. Both conserved end residues are part of each CDR3. The D gene is left open where the match is weak. Rows give clone size only sometimes, using once, few, many, or a class for an expanded clone.

j_call | cdr3_length | v_call | clone_size | d_call | cdr3_nt | cdr3_aa
TRBJ1-2 | 15 | TRBV7-2 | once | TRBD1 | TGTGCCAGCAGCTCAAACAGGGGAAGCTTCTATGGCTACACCTTC | CASSSNRGSFYGYTF
TRBJ1-5 | 16 | TRBV2 | NA | NA | TGTGCCAGCAGCGCAACTTGGGGTAATAGCAATCAGCCCCAGCATTTT | CASSATWGNSNQPQHF
TRBJ2-1 | 13 | TRBV18 | NA | NA | TGTGCCAGCTCACCTGACTCCTACAATGAGCAGTTCTTC | CASSPDSYNEQFF
TRBJ2-3 | 15 | TRBV5-6 | NA | TRBD1 | TGTGCCAGCAGCCGGGACAGGGGAAGGACAGATACGCAGTATTTT | CASSRDRGRTDTQYF
TRBJ2-2 | 15 | TRBV7-2 | NA | NA | TGTGCCAGCAGCAAAGGGGCAGCGAACACCGGGGAGCTGTTTTTT | CASSKGAANTGELFF
TRBJ2-3 | 15 | TRBV9 | once | TRBD2 | TGTGCCAGCAGCGTAGCAGGCGGGAGGTCAGATACGCAGTATTTT | CASSVAGGRSDTQYF
TRBJ2-7 | 16 | TRBV13 | NA | NA | TGTGCCAGCAGCTTAGGCATGGGGGCCCTTTCCTACGAGCAGTACTTC | CASSLGMGALSYEQYF
TRBJ1-6 | 16 | TRBV30 | once | NA | TGTGCCTGGAACGACAGGTCCAGCTCCTATAATTCACCCCTCCACTTT | CAWNDRSSSYNSPLHF
TRBJ2-1 | 16 | TRBV27 | NA | NA | TGTGCCAGCAGTACCCCTTCGGGGAGAACGAACAATGAGCAGTTCTTC | CASSTPSGRTNNEQFF
TRBJ2-5 | 12 | TRBV7-2 | NA | NA | TGTGCCAGCAGCTTAGGGCGGGAGACCCAGTACTTC | CASSLGRETQYF
TRBJ2-1 | 17 | TRBV6-1 | NA | TRBD2 | TGTGCCAGCAGTGAAGCGTTGAGCGGGGGGGTCTACAATGAGCAGTTCTTC | CASSEALSGGVYNEQFF
TRBJ2-2 | 16 | TRBV7-9 | NA | NA | TGTGCCAGCAGTCTTCTCGTCTCCCCGAACACCGGGGAGCTGTTTTTT | CASSLLVSPNTGELFF
TRBJ1-5 | 12 | TRBV10-3 | few | NA | TGTGCCATCAGGGACGTCGGTCTTCCCCAGCATTTT | CAIRDVGLPQHF
TRBJ2-2 | 14 | TRBV11-3 | once | NA | TGTGCCAGCAGCAAGACAGGTGGAACCGGGGAGCTGTTTTTT | CASSKTGGTGELFF
TRBJ2-3 | 16 | TRBV4-3 | once | TRBD2 | TGCGCCAGCAGCCAAGAGTGGCGGGGGAACACAGATACGCAGTATTTT | CASSQEWRGNTDTQYF
TRBJ2-7 | 14 | TRBV7-3 | NA | TRBD1 | TGTGCCAGCAGCCCCACGGGACAGTCCTACGAGCAGTACTTC | CASSPTGQSYEQYF
TRBJ1-5 | 14 | TRBV9 | NA | TRBD1 | TGTGCCAGCAGCGTCGGGACAGGGGTTCAGCCCCAGCATTTT | CASSVGTGVQPQHF
TRBJ1-2 | 15 | TRBV5-6 | NA | NA | TGTGCCAGCAGCTTGTACTCTGCGCAGCCCAGTGGCTACACCTTC | CASSLYSAQPSGYTF
TRBJ2-1 | 16 | TRBV4-2 | NA | TRBD2 | TGTGCCAGCAGCCAAGATCTAGCGGCAGTTAACAATGAGCAGTTCTTC | CASSQDLAAVNNEQFF